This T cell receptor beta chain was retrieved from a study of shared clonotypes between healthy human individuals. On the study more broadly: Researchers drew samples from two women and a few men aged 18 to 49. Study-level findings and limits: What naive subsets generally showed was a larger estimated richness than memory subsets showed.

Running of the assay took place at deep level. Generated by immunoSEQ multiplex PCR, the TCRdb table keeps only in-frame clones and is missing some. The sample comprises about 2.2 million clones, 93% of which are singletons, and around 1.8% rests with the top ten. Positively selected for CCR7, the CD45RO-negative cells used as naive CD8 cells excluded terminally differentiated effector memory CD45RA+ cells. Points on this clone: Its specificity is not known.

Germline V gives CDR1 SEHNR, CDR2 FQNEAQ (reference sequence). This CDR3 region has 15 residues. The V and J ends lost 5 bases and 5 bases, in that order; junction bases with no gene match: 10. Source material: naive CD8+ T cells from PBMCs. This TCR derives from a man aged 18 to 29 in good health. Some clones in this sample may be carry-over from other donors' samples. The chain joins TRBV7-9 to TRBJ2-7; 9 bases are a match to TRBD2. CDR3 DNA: TGTGCCAGCAGCCCCCCGGGACTAGCCTATCACGAGCAGTACTTC. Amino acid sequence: CASSPPGLAYHEQYF.